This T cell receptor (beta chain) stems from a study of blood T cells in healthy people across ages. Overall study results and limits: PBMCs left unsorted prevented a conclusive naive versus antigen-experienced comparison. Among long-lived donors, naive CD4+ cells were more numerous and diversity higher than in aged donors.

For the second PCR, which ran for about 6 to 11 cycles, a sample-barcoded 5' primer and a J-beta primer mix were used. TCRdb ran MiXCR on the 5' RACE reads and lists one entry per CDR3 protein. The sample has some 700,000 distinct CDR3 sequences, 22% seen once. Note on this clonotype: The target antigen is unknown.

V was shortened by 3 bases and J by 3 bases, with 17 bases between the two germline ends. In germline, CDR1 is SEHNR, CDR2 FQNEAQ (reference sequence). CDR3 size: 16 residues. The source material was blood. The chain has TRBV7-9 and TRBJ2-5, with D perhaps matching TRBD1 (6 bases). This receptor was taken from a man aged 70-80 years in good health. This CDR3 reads CASSLPPGHPEETQYF. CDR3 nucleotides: TGTGCCAGCAGCTTGCCCCCGGGACACCCTGAAGAGACCCAGTACTTC.